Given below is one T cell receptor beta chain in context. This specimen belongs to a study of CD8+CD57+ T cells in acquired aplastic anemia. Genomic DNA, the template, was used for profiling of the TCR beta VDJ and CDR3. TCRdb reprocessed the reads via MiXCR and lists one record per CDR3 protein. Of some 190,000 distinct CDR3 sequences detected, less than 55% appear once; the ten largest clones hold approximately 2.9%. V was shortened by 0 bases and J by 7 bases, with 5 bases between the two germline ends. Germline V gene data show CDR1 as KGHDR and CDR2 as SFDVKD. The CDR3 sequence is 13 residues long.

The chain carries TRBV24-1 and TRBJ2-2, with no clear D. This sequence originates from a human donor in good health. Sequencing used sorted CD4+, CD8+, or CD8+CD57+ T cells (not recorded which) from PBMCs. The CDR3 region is CATSDLSSGELFF. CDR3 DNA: TGTGCCACCAGTGATTTGTCTAGCGGGGAGCTGTTTTTT.